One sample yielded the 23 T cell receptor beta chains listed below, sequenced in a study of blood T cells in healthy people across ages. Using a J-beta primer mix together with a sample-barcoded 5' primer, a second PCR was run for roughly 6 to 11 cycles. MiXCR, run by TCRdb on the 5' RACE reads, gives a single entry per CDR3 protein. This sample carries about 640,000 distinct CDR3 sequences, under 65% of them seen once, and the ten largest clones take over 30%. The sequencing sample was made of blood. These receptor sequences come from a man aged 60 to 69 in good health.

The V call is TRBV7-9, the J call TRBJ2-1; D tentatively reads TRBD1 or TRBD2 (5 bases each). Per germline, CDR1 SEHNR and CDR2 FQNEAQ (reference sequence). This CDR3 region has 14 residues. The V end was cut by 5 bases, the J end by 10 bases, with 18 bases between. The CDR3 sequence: CASSPGTATPEQFF. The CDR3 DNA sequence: TGTGCCAGCAGCCCCGGGACCGCGACCCCCGAGCAGTTCTTC.

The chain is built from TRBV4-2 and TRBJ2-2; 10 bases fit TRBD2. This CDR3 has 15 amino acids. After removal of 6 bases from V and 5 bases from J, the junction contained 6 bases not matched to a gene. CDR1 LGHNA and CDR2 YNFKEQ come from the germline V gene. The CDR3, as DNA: TGTGCCAGCAGTTCTAGCGGGGGCACGACCGGGGAGCTGTTTTTT. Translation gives CASSSSGGTTGELFF.

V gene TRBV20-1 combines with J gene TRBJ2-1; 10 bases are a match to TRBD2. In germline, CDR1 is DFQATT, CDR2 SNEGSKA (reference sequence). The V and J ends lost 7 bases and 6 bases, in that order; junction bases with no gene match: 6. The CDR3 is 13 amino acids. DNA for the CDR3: TGCAGTGGTCGTAGCGGGGGGTTCAATGAGCAGTTCTTC. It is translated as CSGRSGGFNEQFF.

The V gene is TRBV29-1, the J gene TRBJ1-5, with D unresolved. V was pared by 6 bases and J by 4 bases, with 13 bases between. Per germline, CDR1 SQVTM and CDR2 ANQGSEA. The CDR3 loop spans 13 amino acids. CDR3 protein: CSVADGANQPQHF. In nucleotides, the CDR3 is TGCAGCGTGGCAGACGGAGCAAATCAGCCCCAGCATTTT.

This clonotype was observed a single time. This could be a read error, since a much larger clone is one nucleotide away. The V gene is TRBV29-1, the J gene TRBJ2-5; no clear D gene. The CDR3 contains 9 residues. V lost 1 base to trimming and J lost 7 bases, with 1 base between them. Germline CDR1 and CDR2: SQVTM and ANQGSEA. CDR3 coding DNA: TGCAGCGTTGAAGGGACCCAGTACTTC. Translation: CSVEGTQYF.

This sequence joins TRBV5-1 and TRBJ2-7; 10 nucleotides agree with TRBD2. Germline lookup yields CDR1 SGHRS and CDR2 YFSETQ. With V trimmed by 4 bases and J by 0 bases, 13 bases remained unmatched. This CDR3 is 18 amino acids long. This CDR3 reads CASSRGYSGGRSSYEQYF. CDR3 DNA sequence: TGCGCCAGCAGCCGAGGGTATAGCGGGGGGCGGAGCTCCTACGAGCAGTACTTC. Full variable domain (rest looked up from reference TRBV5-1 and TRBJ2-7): KAGVTQTPRYLIKTRGQQVTLSCSPISGHRSVSWYQQTPGQGLQFLFEYFSETQRNKGNFPGRFSGRQFSNSRSEMNVSTLELGDSALYLCASSRGYSGGRSSYEQYFGPGTRLTVT.

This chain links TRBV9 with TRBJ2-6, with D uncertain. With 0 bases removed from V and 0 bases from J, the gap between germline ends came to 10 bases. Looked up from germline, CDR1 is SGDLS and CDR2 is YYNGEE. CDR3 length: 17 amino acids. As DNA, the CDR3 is TGTGCCAGCAGCGTAGCTACGGGTATCTCTGGGGCCAACGTCCTGACTTTC. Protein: CASSVATGISGANVLTF.

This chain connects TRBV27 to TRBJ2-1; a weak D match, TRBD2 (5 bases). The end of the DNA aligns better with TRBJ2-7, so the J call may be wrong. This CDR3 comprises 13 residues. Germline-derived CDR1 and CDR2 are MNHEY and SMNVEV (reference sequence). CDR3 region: CASTNGESYEQYF. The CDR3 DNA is TGTGCCAGCACTAACGGGGAGTCCTACGAGCAGTACTTC.

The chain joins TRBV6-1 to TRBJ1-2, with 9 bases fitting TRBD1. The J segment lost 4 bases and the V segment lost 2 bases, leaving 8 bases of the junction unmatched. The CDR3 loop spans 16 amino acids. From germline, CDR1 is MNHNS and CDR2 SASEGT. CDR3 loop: CASSEWGQGPAYGYTF. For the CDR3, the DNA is TGTGCCAGCAGTGAATGGGGACAGGGACCAGCCTATGGCTACACCTTC.

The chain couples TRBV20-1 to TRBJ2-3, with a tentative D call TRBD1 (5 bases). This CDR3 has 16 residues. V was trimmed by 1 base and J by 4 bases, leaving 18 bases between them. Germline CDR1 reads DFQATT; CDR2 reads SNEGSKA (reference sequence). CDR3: CSARAAAGNFPDTQYF. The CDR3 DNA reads TGCAGTGCTAGAGCCGCGGCAGGGAACTTCCCAGATACGCAGTATTTT.

In DNA form, the CDR3 reads TGTGCCAGCAGCTTAATGGGGACAGTGAACACTGAAGCTTTCTTT. It translates to CASSLMGTVNTEAFF. The rearrangement joins TRBV11-1 to TRBJ1-1; 7 bases fit TRBD1. This CDR3 region has 15 residues. V shed 2 bases and J 0 bases; nucleotides not matched to a gene: 3. Germline V gene data show CDR1 as SGHAT and CDR2 as FQDESV (reference sequence).

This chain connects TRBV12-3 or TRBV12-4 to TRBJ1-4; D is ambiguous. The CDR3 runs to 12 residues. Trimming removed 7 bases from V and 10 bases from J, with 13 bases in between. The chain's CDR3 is CASTLGWVKLFF. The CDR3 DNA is TGTGCCAGCACCCTTGGATGGGTAAAACTGTTTTTT.

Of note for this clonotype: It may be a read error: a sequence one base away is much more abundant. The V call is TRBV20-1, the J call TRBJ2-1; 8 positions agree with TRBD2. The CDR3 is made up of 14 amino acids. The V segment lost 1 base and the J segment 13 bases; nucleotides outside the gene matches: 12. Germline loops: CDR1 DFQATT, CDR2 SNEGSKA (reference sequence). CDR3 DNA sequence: TGCAGTGCTAGAGTTAGCGGGGATTGGGAGACCCAGTTCTTC. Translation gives CSARVSGDWETQFF.

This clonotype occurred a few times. The CDR3 DNA reads TGTGCCAGCAGCAGAGGGGCCCAAAAACTAATAGATAATTCACCCCTCCACTTT. It specifies CASSRGAQKLIDNSPLHF. This rearrangement joins TRBV11-1 to TRBJ1-6, with a possible D match to TRBD1 (5 bases). The V gene's germline CDR1 is SGHAT and CDR2 FQDESV (reference sequence). The CDR3 covers 18 residues. The germline V and J ends were trimmed by 5 bases and 5 bases, with 22 bases remaining between them. The complete variable domain, with remaining parts taken from reference TRBV11-1 and TRBJ1-6, reads EAEVAQSPRYKITEKSQAVAFWCDPISGHATLYWYRQILGQGPELLVQFQDESVVDDSQLPKDRFSAERLKGVDSTLKIQPAELGDSAMYLCASSRGAQKLIDNSPLHFGNGTRLTVT.

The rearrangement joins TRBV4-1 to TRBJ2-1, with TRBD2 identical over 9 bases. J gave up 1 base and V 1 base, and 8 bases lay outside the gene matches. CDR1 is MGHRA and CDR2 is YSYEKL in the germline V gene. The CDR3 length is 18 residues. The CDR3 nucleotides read TGCGCCAGCAGCCAAGGCGGGGGGGCCACCGCGTCCTACAATGAGCAGTTCTTC. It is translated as CASSQGGGATASYNEQFF.

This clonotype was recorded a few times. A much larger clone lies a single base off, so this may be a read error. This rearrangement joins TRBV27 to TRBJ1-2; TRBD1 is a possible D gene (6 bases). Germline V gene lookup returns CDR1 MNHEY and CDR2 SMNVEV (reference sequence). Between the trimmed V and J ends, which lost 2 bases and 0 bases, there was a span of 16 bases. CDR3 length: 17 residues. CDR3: CASSLRPGAVTNYGYTF. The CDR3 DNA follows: TGTGCCAGCAGTTTACGTCCAGGGGCGGTTACTAACTATGGCTACACCTTC.

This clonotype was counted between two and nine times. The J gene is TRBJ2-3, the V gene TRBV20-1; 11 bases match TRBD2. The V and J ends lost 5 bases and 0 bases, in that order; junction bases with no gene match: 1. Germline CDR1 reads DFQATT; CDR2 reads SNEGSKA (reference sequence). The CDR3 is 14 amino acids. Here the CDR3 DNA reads TGCAGTGCTGGGACTAGCGGTAGCACAGATACGCAGTATTTT. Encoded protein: CSAGTSGSTDTQYF.

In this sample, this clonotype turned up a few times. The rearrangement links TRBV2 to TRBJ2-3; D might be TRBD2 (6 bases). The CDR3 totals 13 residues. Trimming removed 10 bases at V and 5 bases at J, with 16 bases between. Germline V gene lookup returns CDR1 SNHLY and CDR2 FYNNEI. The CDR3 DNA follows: TGTGCCACGGCGCTGGGGGGTGAAGATACGCAGTATTTT. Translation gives CATALGGEDTQYF. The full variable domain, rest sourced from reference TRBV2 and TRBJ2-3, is EPEVTQTPSHQVTQMGQEVILRCVPISNHLYFYWYRQILGQKVEFLVSFYNNEISEKSEIFDDQFSVERPDGSNFTLKIRSTKLEDSAMYFCATALGGEDTQYFGPGTRLTVL.

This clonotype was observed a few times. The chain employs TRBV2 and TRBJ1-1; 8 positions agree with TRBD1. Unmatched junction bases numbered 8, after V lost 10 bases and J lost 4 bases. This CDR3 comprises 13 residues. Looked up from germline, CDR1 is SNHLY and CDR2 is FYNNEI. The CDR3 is CANRGNRGTEAFF. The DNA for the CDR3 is TGTGCCAACAGGGGGAACCGGGGCACTGAAGCTTTCTTT.

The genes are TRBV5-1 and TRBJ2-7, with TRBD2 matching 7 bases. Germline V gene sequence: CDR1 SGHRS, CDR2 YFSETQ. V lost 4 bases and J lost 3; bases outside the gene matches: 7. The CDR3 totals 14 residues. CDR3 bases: TGCGCCAGCAGCCGGGAGGCTAGCAGCTACGAGCAGTACTTC. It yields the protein CASSREASSYEQYF.

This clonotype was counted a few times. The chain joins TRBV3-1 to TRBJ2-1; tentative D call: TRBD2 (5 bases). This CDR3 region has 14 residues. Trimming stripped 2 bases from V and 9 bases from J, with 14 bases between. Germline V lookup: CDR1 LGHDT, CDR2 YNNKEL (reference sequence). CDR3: CASSQSLALGEQFF. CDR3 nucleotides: TGTGCCAGCAGCCAATCGCTAGCTCTTGGTGAGCAGTTCTTC.

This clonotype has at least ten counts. Written as DNA, the CDR3 is TGCAGCGTTGAAGATTCGGGGACTTCTGGGGCCAACGTCCTGACTTTC. Protein product: CSVEDSGTSGANVLTF. V is TRBV29-1 and J is TRBJ2-6, with TRBD2 as a possible D gene (6 bases). V lost 0 bases and J lost 1, with 10 bases in between. Germline CDR1 SQVTM, CDR2 ANQGSEA. The CDR3 consists of 16 residues.

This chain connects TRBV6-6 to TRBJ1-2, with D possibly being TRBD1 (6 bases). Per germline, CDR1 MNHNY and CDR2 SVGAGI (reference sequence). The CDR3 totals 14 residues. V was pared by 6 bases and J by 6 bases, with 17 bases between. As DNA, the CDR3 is TGTGCCAGCAGCGAACGGCAGGGGATAGATGGCTACACCTTC. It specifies CASSERQGIDGYTF.